The 2 T cell receptor beta chains below all came from one sample that was sequenced in a study of Ad26.COV2.S vaccination and SARS-CoV-2 variants. Sample treatment: 15 to 20 received Ad26.COV2.S at low or high dose, single or two shots; roughly five received placebo; per-sample allocation not given. Sampling occurred on day 63 after the first vaccine or placebo injection. Produced via immunoSEQ multiplex PCR; TCRdb's table is partial and in-frame only. The sample has more than 400,000 clones; about 90% are singletons. This sample comprised peripheral blood, obtained in a trial of Ad26.COV2.S vaccine versus placebo. Receptors were obtained from a person aged 18-65 years who received the Ad26.COV2.S COVID-19 vaccine or a placebo.

The V gene is TRBV18, the J gene TRBJ2-3; 11 positions agree with TRBD2. The ends lost 4 bases at V and 0 bases at J; junction bases unmatched: 3. This CDR3 contains 16 residues. CDR1 KGHSH and CDR2 LQKENI come from the germline V gene. CDR3 sequence reads: CASSRTSGSSTDTQYF. The CDR3 DNA reads TGTGCCAGCTCACGTACTAGCGGGAGTAGCACAGATACGCAGTATTTT.

CDR3 region: CAWSTSGGARETQYF. CDR3 bases: TGTGCCTGGAGTACTTCAGGGGGCGCGAGGGAGACCCAGTACTTC. This chain uses TRBV30 with TRBJ2-5, with 8 positions matching TRBD1. V lost 2 bases to trimming and J lost 5 bases; unmatched junction nucleotides: 10. This CDR3 has 15 amino acids. CDR1 is GTSNPN and CDR2 is SVGIG in the germline V gene (reference sequence).